Presented here are 30 T cell receptor beta chains from one specimen sequenced in a study of blood T cell repertoires in COVID-19 (dated by TCRdb to 2020 to 2022). Libraries were constructed by the immunoSEQ multiplex PCR assay. In its TCRdb copy, this immuneACCESS table keeps in-frame sequences only and misses some clones. Where compared with another copy, unresolved V genes explain less than half of these, and the others have no known cause. The sample table holds some 42,000 clones, of which about 91% were seen once. Approximately 8.3% of the sample lies in the top ten. The specimen sequenced was peripheral blood. These receptors were collected from a man aged 50 or older with active COVID-19.

The chain joins TRBV28 to TRBJ1-1; D call uncertain. Trimming stripped 3 bases from V and 0 bases from J, with 5 bases between. Germline V gene lookup returns CDR1 MDHEN and CDR2 SYDVKM. This CDR3 contains 13 residues. CDR3 region: CASSFVMNTEAFF. The CDR3 DNA is TGTGCCAGCAGTTTTGTCATGAACACTGAAGCTTTCTTT.

This clone appeared a single time. This sequence joins TRBV2 and TRBJ2-7; 10 nucleotides agree with TRBD2. Germline trimming cut 6 bases from V and 1 base from J; bases unmatched to any gene: 6. This CDR3 comprises 15 residues. Per the germline V gene, CDR1 is SNHLY and CDR2 is FYNNEI. CDR3 in amino acids: CASRTGLALSYEQYF. CDR3 DNA: TGTGCCAGCAGAACGGGACTAGCGCTTTCCTACGAGCAGTACTTC.

The V and J genes are TRBV27 and TRBJ1-3; tentative D call: TRBD1 (5 bases). Trimming cost V 3 bases and J 2 bases, with 11 bases left between them. The CDR3 is made up of 15 amino acids. The germline gives CDR1 MNHEY, CDR2 SMNVEV (reference sequence). The CDR3 here is CASSLGGGPGNTIYF. The CDR3 DNA follows: TGTGCCAGCAGTTTGGGGGGGGGACCTGGAAACACCATATATTTT.

The chain uses TRBV28 and TRBJ2-3; D might be TRBD1 (6 bases). From germline, CDR1 is MDHEN and CDR2 SYDVKM. The V end lost 7 bases, the J end lost 2 bases, and 13 bases lay between the germline ends. The CDR3 contains 14 residues. The CDR3 here is CASTLRGSTDTQYF. The CDR3 region has the DNA TGTGCCAGCACCCTAAGGGGGTCCACAGATACGCAGTATTTT.

The gene calls are TRBV3-1 (or the pseudogene TRBV3-2) and TRBJ2-7; D possibly corresponds to TRBD2 (7 bases). Germline CDR1 reads LGHDT; CDR2 reads YNNKEL (reference sequence). The CDR3 spans 17 residues. V was clipped by 1 base and J by 2 bases, with 18 bases between them. CDR3 loop: CASSQGLRGGGAYEQYF. CDR3 DNA sequence: TGTGCCAGCAGCCAAGGTCTTAGGGGAGGGGGGGCCTACGAGCAGTACTTC.

V is TRBV28 and J is TRBJ1-2; TRBD1 matches 12 bases. CDR1 and CDR2 (germline): MDHEN, SYDVKM. The junction had 14 bases not matched to a gene; V was cut back by 6 bases and J by 3 bases. The CDR3 extends over 18 amino acids. This CDR3 reads CASSLPSSGQGAHYGYTF. The CDR3 bases are TGTGCCAGCAGCCTACCTTCCTCGGGACAGGGGGCACACTATGGCTACACCTTC.

This clone was found once. This chain's CDR3 is CASSRRRGRLAKNIQYF. For the CDR3, the DNA is TGCGCCAGCAGCCGGCGGAGGGGAAGACTAGCCAAAAACATTCAGTACTTC. The rearrangement links TRBV23-1 to TRBJ2-4; D may be TRBD2 (6 bases). TRBV23-1 is reported as an ORF; its role is uncertain. Between the trimmed V and J ends, which lost 6 bases and 0 bases, there was a span of 18 bases. CDR3 length equals 17 residues.

The CDR3 sequence: CASSPGLAGRGTGELFF. In nucleotides, the CDR3 is TGCGCCAGCAGCCCCGGGTTGGCCGGGAGGGGCACCGGGGAGCTGTTTTTT. The V call is TRBV4-1, the J call TRBJ2-2; 8 nucleotides match TRBD2. After removal of 4 bases from V and 4 bases from J, the junction contained 11 bases not matched to a gene. This CDR3 spans 17 amino acids. Germline lookup yields CDR1 MGHRA and CDR2 YSYEKL.

V is TRBV2 and J is TRBJ1-3; perhaps TRBD1 as D (6 bases). The CDR3 has 16 amino acids. Trimming removed 6 bases at V and 3 bases at J, with 18 bases between. Germline CDR1 is SNHLY and CDR2 is FYNNEI. CDR3 DNA sequence: TGTGCCAGCAGGGTAGCCGTGGGGGCGGTTGGAAACACCATATATTTT. This gives the protein CASRVAVGAVGNTIYF.

The genes are TRBV7-9 and TRBJ2-3, with 7 positions matching TRBD2. CDR3 length equals 14 residues. CDR1 is SEHNR and CDR2 is FQNEAQ in the germline V gene (reference sequence). J gave up 6 bases and V 1 base, and 4 bases lay outside the gene matches. This CDR3 is CASSLGDGRDTQYF. The CDR3 DNA sequence: TGTGCCAGCAGCTTAGGGGACGGGAGGGATACGCAGTATTTT.

This rearrangement joins TRBV11-3 to TRBJ2-1; 14 nucleotides agree with TRBD2. The CDR3 is 20 amino acids. CDR1 is SGHNT, CDR2 YENEEA, per germline. After removal of 5 bases from V and 7 bases from J, the junction contained 19 bases not matched to a gene. This chain's CDR3 is CASSPHPWALTSGRANEQFF. The DNA of the CDR3 is TGTGCCAGCAGCCCACATCCTTGGGCCTTGACTAGCGGGAGGGCAAATGAGCAGTTCTTC.

J is TRBJ2-5 and V is TRBV11-2, with D possibly TRBD2 on 5 matching bases. The germline gives CDR1 SGHAT, CDR2 FQNNGV. V was cut by 5 bases and J by 0 bases, with 10 bases left in between. The CDR3 spans 14 residues. CDR3 nucleotides: TGTGCCAGCAGCCAAAGCGGATACCAAGAGACCCAGTACTTC. Translated, it gives CASSQSGYQETQYF.

The chain joins TRBV5-4 to TRBJ1-1; perhaps TRBD1 as D (6 bases). V dropped 2 bases and J dropped 3 bases, with 11 bases sitting between them. Germline V gene data show CDR1 as SGHNT and CDR2 as YYREEE (reference sequence). CDR3 size: 14 residues. In nucleotides, the CDR3 is TGTGCCAGCAGCTTACAGGGTGGGGACACTGAAGCTTTCTTT. Its protein product is CASSLQGGDTEAFF.

The V and J genes are TRBV6-5 and TRBJ2-6, with D perhaps matching TRBD1 (5 bases). The CDR3 consists of 15 residues. The V end lost 2 bases, the J end lost 0 bases, and 5 bases lay between the germline ends. CDR1 is MNHEY, CDR2 SVGAGI, per germline. The CDR3 region is CASSYDSSGANVLTF. DNA of the CDR3: TGTGCCAGCAGTTACGACAGCTCTGGGGCCAACGTCCTGACTTTC.

The chain recombines TRBV7-8 with TRBJ2-1; 9 bases are a match to TRBD1. The CDR3 runs 16 residues. Per germline, CDR1 SGHVS and CDR2 FQNEAQ. Trimming removed 5 bases from V and 7 bases from J; junction bases left unmatched: 12. The CDR3 nucleotides read TGTGCCAGCAGCCACGGCCCCGGGACAGGGTTGAATGAGCAGTTCTTC. Translation: CASSHGPGTGLNEQFF.

The rearrangement joins TRBV9 to TRBJ1-6; D not certain. Trimming removed 0 bases from V and 5 bases from J, with 6 bases in between. In germline, CDR1 is SGDLS, CDR2 YYNGEE. This CDR3 is 14 amino acids long. CDR3 region: CASSVEQNNSPLHF. In DNA, the CDR3 is TGTGCCAGCAGCGTAGAACAGAATAATTCACCCCTCCACTTT. The variable domain in full, completed from reference TRBV9 and TRBJ1-6, reads DSGVTQTPKHLITATGQRVTLRCSPRSGDLSVYWYQQSLDQGLQFLIQYYNGEERAKGNILERFSAQQFPDLHSELNLSSLELGDSALYFCASSVEQNNSPLHFGNGTRLTVT.

This clone was seen only a few times. CDR3 loop: CASSEEVSPNQPQHF. The DNA of the CDR3 is TGTGCCAGCAGTGAAGAGGTTAGCCCGAATCAGCCCCAGCATTTT. The rearrangement joins TRBV2 to TRBJ1-5; unclear D gene. Trimming shortened V by 1 base and J by 4 bases, and 11 bases separated the two germline ends. CDR1 SNHLY and CDR2 FYNNEI come from the germline V gene. The CDR3 loop spans 15 amino acids.

The chain joins TRBV5-4 to TRBJ2-3, with TRBD1 as a possible D gene (6 bases). The CDR3 is made up of 15 amino acids. Germline lookup yields CDR1 SGHNT and CDR2 YYREEE (reference sequence). V shed 4 bases and J shed 3 bases, with 15 bases lying between them. The CDR3: CASSPDRFRTDTQYF. The CDR3 region has the DNA TGTGCCAGCAGCCCCGACAGGTTTCGAACAGATACGCAGTATTTT.

This clone was counted between two and nine times. The J gene is TRBJ2-2, the V gene TRBV12-5; unclear D gene. Per the germline V gene, CDR1 is LGHNT and CDR2 is FRNRAP. V was pared by 2 bases and J by 6 bases, with 7 bases between. The CDR3 is 13 amino acids. The CDR3 spells CASGLSPAGELFF. The DNA for the CDR3 is TGTGCTAGTGGTTTGTCTCCGGCCGGGGAGCTGTTTTTT.

This clone was counted once. The J gene is TRBJ2-2, the V gene TRBV19; the D is unclear. CDR3 length equals 14 residues. With 4 bases removed from V and 4 bases from J, the gap between germline ends came to 10 bases. Per germline, CDR1 LNHDA and CDR2 SQIVND (reference sequence). CDR3: CASSTSLITGELFF. The CDR3 DNA is TGTGCCAGTAGTACCTCACTAATCACCGGGGAGCTGTTTTTT.

J is TRBJ2-1 and V is TRBV29-1; 8 bases match TRBD1. The CDR3 spans 13 residues. The ends lost 5 bases at V and 7 bases at J; junction bases unmatched: 7. CDR1 is SQVTM, CDR2 ANQGSEA, per germline. The CDR3 reads CSVQDRVENEQFF. The CDR3 coding sequence is TGCAGCGTTCAGGACAGGGTCGAAAATGAGCAGTTCTTC.

The V and J genes are TRBV6-5 and TRBJ1-2; no clear D gene. Trimming took 5 bases from V and 4 from J, leaving 5 bases between them. The CDR3 runs 11 residues. Per germline, CDR1 MNHEY and CDR2 SVGAGI. DNA of the CDR3: TGTGCCAGCAGTAACGGCTATGGCTACACCTTC. Residues: CASSNGYGYTF.

J is TRBJ1-1 and V is TRBV2; D gene ambiguous. Per the germline V gene, CDR1 is SNHLY and CDR2 is FYNNEI. Trimming left V 5 bases short and J 10 bases short, with 11 bases between. The CDR3 sequence is 11 residues long. CDR3 in DNA: TGTGCCAGCAGTCCTGTTAGCGGAGCTTTCTTT. This translates into CASSPVSGAFF.

V is TRBV5-5 and J is TRBJ2-7; 7 bases agree with TRBD1. J gave up 2 bases and V 3 bases, and 8 bases lay outside the gene matches. The germline CDR1 and CDR2 sequences are SGHKS and YYEKEE (reference sequence). The CDR3 runs 15 residues. The CDR3 sequence: CASSWTLTGPYEQYF. The CDR3 DNA is TGTGCCAGCAGCTGGACCCTGACAGGGCCCTACGAGCAGTACTTC.

This sequence joins TRBV5-1 and TRBJ2-3; a possible D gene is TRBD1 (6 bases). CDR1 and CDR2 (germline): SGHRS, YFSETQ. Trimming pared 0 bases from V and 2 bases from J, leaving 10 bases between. CDR3 length: 15 residues. In DNA, the CDR3 is TGCGCCAGCAGCTTGGTTCAGGGGATCACAGATACGCAGTATTTT. Translated: CASSLVQGITDTQYF.

The J gene is TRBJ2-1, the V gene TRBV4-1; 10 bases line up with TRBD2. V was clipped by 4 bases and J by 9 bases; unmatched bases: 12. The CDR3 totals 16 residues. In germline, CDR1 is MGHRA, CDR2 YSYEKL. In DNA form, the CDR3 reads TGCGCCAGCAGCCCCAGTACTAGCGGGGCCCTCGGTGAGCAGTTCTTC. Its translation is CASSPSTSGALGEQFF.

This chain joins TRBV19 and TRBJ2-1; 7 bases fit TRBD2. The germline CDR1 and CDR2 sequences are LNHDA and SQIVND (reference sequence). This CDR3 is 15 amino acids long. J was trimmed by 3 bases and V by 5 bases; bases with no gene match: 7. The CDR3 nucleotides are TGTGCCAGTAGTGTCGGGAGGCGGGTCTACAATGAGCAGTTCTTC. Translating it yields CASSVGRRVYNEQFF. Full variable domain (remainder filled in from reference TRBV19 and TRBJ2-1): DGGITQSPKYLFRKEGQNVTLSCEQNLNHDAMYWYRQDPGQGLRLIYYSQIVNDFQKGDIAEGYSVSREKKESFPLTVTSAQKNPTAFYLCASSVGRRVYNEQFFGPGTRLTVL.

This clone appeared a few times. The chain employs TRBV3-1 (or the pseudogene TRBV3-2) and TRBJ2-2, with TRBD2 as a possible D gene (5 bases). Deletions cut 4 bases from V and 6 bases from J, with 6 bases between. This CDR3 spans 12 amino acids. Germline V gene lookup returns CDR1 LGHDT and CDR2 YNNKEL (reference sequence). The CDR3 bases are TGTGCCAGCAGCCGGGGAGCCGGGGAGCTGTTTTTT. It specifies CASSRGAGELFF.

The rearrangement joins TRBV6-1 to TRBJ1-5; TRBD1 agrees at 7 bases. V was pared by 0 bases and J by 7 bases, with 3 bases of the junction left unmatched. Germline V gene lookup returns CDR1 MNHNS and CDR2 SASEGT. This CDR3 has 14 residues. CDR3 amino acids: CASSEADREQPQHF. CDR3 DNA sequence: TGTGCCAGCAGTGAAGCCGACAGGGAACAGCCCCAGCATTTT.

In its sample, this clone was seen once. V is TRBV5-1 and J is TRBJ2-1, with 10 bases identical to TRBD2. Germline V gene lookup returns CDR1 SGHRS and CDR2 YFSETQ. With V trimmed by 1 base and J by 12 bases, 10 bases remained unmatched. The CDR3 covers 15 residues. The chain's CDR3 is CASSLSGRGPVGQFF. The CDR3 DNA sequence: TGCGCCAGCAGCTTGAGCGGGAGGGGACCTGTCGGGCAGTTCTTC.